Shown below are 14 T cell receptor beta chains from a single sample sequenced in a study of shared clonotypes between healthy human individuals. This table comes from immunoSEQ multiplex PCR, and its TCRdb copy is limited to in-frame clones, with some not included. The sample shows about 2.5 million clones, roughly 92% of them seen only once. The sample comprised naive CD4+ T cells from PBMCs. The subset: CD45RA+ positively selected. The receptors derive from a man aged 18 to 29 in good health. Some clones in this sample may be carry-over from other donors' samples.

This rearrangement joins TRBV29-1 to TRBJ1-3, with 8 bases lining up with TRBD1. With V trimmed by 4 bases and J by 3 bases, 11 bases remained unmatched. The CDR3 runs 16 residues. Germline CDR1 and CDR2: SQVTM and ANQGSEA. In DNA, the CDR3 is TGCAGCGTTGCCGAGGACAGGGTTTCGGTTGGAAACACCATATATTTT. Its translation is CSVAEDRVSVGNTIYF.

The rearrangement links TRBV9 to TRBJ2-3, with 10 bases matching TRBD1. Germline CDR1 SGDLS, CDR2 YYNGEE. CDR3 length: 14 residues. The V gene end was trimmed by 0 bases and the J gene end by 8 bases; junction bases not matched to a gene: 3. The CDR3 region is CASSVGQGALTQYF. The DNA of the CDR3 is TGTGCCAGCAGCGTAGGACAGGGGGCTCTTACGCAGTATTTT.

This chain uses TRBV28 with TRBJ2-6, with 8 bases identical to TRBD1. The germline gives CDR1 MDHEN, CDR2 SYDVKM. V was pared by 5 bases and J by 0 bases, with 6 bases of the junction left unmatched. The CDR3 has 17 amino acids. CDR3 loop: CASSQTGALSGANVLTF. The CDR3 DNA sequence: TGTGCCAGCAGTCAGACAGGGGCCCTCTCTGGGGCCAACGTCCTGACTTTC.

This sequence joins TRBV2 and TRBJ1-2; 7 bases agree with TRBD1. The V and J ends lost 4 bases and 5 bases, in that order; junction bases with no gene match: 10. The CDR3 sequence is 15 residues long. Germline CDR1 reads SNHLY; CDR2 reads FYNNEI. CDR3 loop: CASSVTTEGQYGYTF. CDR3 nucleotide sequence: TGTGCCAGCAGTGTTACGACCGAGGGACAGTATGGCTACACCTTC.

V and J are TRBV2 and TRBJ1-5; tentatively, D is TRBD1 (5 bases). This CDR3 has 17 residues. Trimming pared 4 bases from V and 3 bases from J, leaving 19 bases between. CDR1 is SNHLY and CDR2 is FYNNEI in the germline V gene. CDR3: CASSGGQETAHNQPQHF. The CDR3 region has the DNA TGTGCCAGCAGTGGGGGTCAGGAGACAGCCCACAATCAGCCCCAGCATTTT.

The table lists this clone with a few counts. Other DNA sequences within the sample encode an identical CDR3. The J gene is TRBJ1-1, the V gene TRBV6-6, with a tentative D call TRBD1 (6 bases). CDR1 and CDR2 (germline): MNHNY, SVGAGI (reference sequence). V gave up 2 bases and J gave up 8 bases, with 12 bases separating them. This CDR3 contains 13 residues. The CDR3 DNA sequence: TGTGCCAGCAGTTACGGTCAGGGGACAGAAGCTTTCTTT. Translated: CASSYGQGTEAFF.

V usage is TRBV29-1 and J usage is TRBJ2-7; D is possibly TRBD2 (8 bases). The V gene lost 7 bases and the J gene lost 0 bases, with 22 bases spanning the gap. This CDR3 has 16 amino acids. The V gene's germline CDR1 is SQVTM and CDR2 ANQGSEA. The CDR3 DNA reads as TGCAGCGGAGGGGGCGCGGGAGCGGGGGACTCCTACGAGCAGTACTTC. Translating gives CSGGGAGAGDSYEQYF.

V and J are TRBV7-2 and TRBJ1-3; no definite D call. This CDR3 is 15 amino acids long. Germline V gives CDR1 SGHTA, CDR2 FQGNSA. The ends were cut back, 5 bases at V and 1 base at J, with 12 bases in the middle. The CDR3 here is CASSPGGRSGNTIYF. The CDR3, as DNA: TGTGCCAGCAGCCCGGGAGGACGGTCTGGAAACACCATATATTTT.

V gene TRBV19 combines with J gene TRBJ2-1; 11 bases map to TRBD2. The CDR3 totals 14 residues. Germline values: CDR1 LNHDA, CDR2 SQIVND (reference sequence). Trimming took 7 bases from V and 9 from J; bases not matched to a gene: 8. The CDR3 sequence: CASTHAGTSGEQFF. For the CDR3, the DNA is TGTGCCAGTACCCACGCAGGGACTAGCGGTGAGCAGTTCTTC. The full variable domain, with the rest looked up from reference TRBV19 and TRBJ2-1, is DGGITQSPKYLFRKEGQNVTLSCEQNLNHDAMYWYRQDPGQGLRLIYYSQIVNDFQKGDIAEGYSVSREKKESFPLTVTSAQKNPTAFYLCASTHAGTSGEQFFGPGTRLTVL.

The chain links TRBV4-1 to TRBJ2-2; possible D gene TRBD2, 5 bases. V dropped 8 bases and J dropped 1 base, with 14 bases sitting between them. The CDR3 is made up of 15 amino acids. The germline V gene encodes CDR1 MGHRA and CDR2 YSYEKL. In nucleotides, the CDR3 is TGCGCCAGCGCTTTGAGGGCAGGGAACACCGGGGAGCTGTTTTTT. This translates into CASALRAGNTGELFF.

The V gene is TRBV5-1, the J gene TRBJ2-7, with D uncertain. V lost 4 bases and J 4 bases, leaving 12 bases between the germline ends. The germline V gene encodes CDR1 SGHRS and CDR2 YFSETQ. The CDR3 runs to 13 residues. CDR3 sequence: CASSTPGEYEQYF. In DNA form, the CDR3 reads TGCGCCAGCAGCACACCGGGCGAATACGAGCAGTACTTC.

This rearrangement joins TRBV10-3 to TRBJ2-1; the D gene is possibly TRBD1 (6 bases). The CDR3 totals 15 residues. Trimming cost V 4 bases and J 6 bases, with 16 bases left between them. The V gene's germline CDR1 is ENHRY and CDR2 SYGVKD. CDR3 in amino acids: CAISGTSDRLNEQFF. The CDR3, as DNA: TGTGCCATCAGTGGGACTTCGGACAGACTCAATGAGCAGTTCTTC.

Only one count was recorded for this clone. Other DNA sequences from this sample encode an identical CDR3 as well. The chain employs TRBV11-3 and TRBJ2-5; a weak D match, TRBD2 (6 bases). Germline assignment: CDR1 SGHNT and CDR2 YENEEA. V was cut by 4 bases and J by 5 bases, with 11 bases left in between. The CDR3 is 13 residues long. Written as DNA, the CDR3 is TGTGCCAGCAGCTCGGGACTTTGGGAGACCCAGTACTTC. Encoded protein: CASSSGLWETQYF.

The J gene is TRBJ2-7, the V gene TRBV6-5, with TRBD1 matching over 10 bases. CDR3 length: 15 residues. Germline V CDR1 and CDR2: MNHEY, SVGAGI. J was trimmed by 5 bases and V by 6 bases; bases with no gene match: 10. CDR3 protein: CASRINTGTGDEQYF. The CDR3, as DNA: TGTGCCAGCAGAATCAATACCGGGACAGGGGACGAGCAGTACTTC.